This TCR beta chain was obtained from a study of blood T cell repertoires in COVID-19. The wider study: Collection of acute and convalescent COVID-19 samples took place in the United States, Italy and Spain.

Those enrolled, adults aged 18 to 89 years, came from roughly 23 US areas. Researchers sorted participants into cohorts using their self-reported clinical history. Germline V gene sequence: CDR1 MNHNY, CDR2 SVGAGI (reference sequence). The CDR3 totals 15 residues. V gave up 0 bases and J gave up 1 base, with 6 bases separating them. As originally analysed: Amplification of reference gene primers was used by the study to estimate nucleated cell counts. Data came from immunoSEQ multiplex PCR; TCRdb stores just in-frame clones and leaves some out. Clone size and the V and J calls come from that table; the DNA yielded D and trimming. Here the sample spans 200,000 to 250,000 clones, about 79% being singletons.

This receptor was taken from a woman aged 55-70 years who had recovered from COVID-19. Sequencing was carried out using PBMCs or T cells enriched from blood (not recorded which). This chain joins TRBV6-6 and TRBJ2-2; maybe TRBD1 (6 bases). CDR3 loop: CASSYSDRNTGELFF. CDR3 DNA sequence: TGTGCCAGCAGTTACTCGGACAGGAACACCGGGGAGCTGTTTTTT.